The next 29 T cell receptor beta chains were all read from a single sample in a study of T cells expressing NK-cell markers. TCRdb re-called the 5' RACE reads; every CDR3 protein appears as one record, without DNA. This table lists 120,000 to 150,000 distinct CDR3 sequences. The specimen sequenced was blood T cells: a sorted CD56 or NKG2C T cell subset, CD4+ or CD8+ T cells, or bulk PBMC T cells (not recorded which). The receptors derive from a man in his late teens or twenties in good health.

The chain recombines TRBV5-1 with TRBJ2-5; lacking DNA, the TRBD1 call made by TCRdb goes unchecked. Germline V gives CDR1 SGHRS, CDR2 YFSETQ. There are 16 residues in the CDR3. The CDR3 is CASSLGQGAPQETQYF.

The gene calls are TRBV12-3 or TRBV12-4 and TRBJ2-1; TCRdb gives TRBD1 as the D gene, but with no DNA this cannot be confirmed. This CDR3 region has 13 residues. CDR3: CASTWGVSNEQFF.

The rearrangement links TRBV12-3 or TRBV12-4 to TRBJ2-2; TCRdb returns TRBD1, unconfirmable since there is no DNA. The CDR3 totals 15 residues. This chain's CDR3 is CASSPRPPNTGELFF.

The CDR3 here is CSVEGTSGGTGELFF. The V gene is TRBV29-1, the J gene TRBJ2-2; checking the TCRdb D call of TRBD2 is not possible without DNA. This CDR3 spans 15 amino acids. Germline loops: CDR1 SQVTM, CDR2 ANQGSEA.

The chain links TRBV3-1 to TRBJ2-5; TCRdb gives TRBD2 as the D gene, but with no DNA this cannot be confirmed. The V gene's germline CDR1 is LGHDT and CDR2 YNNKEL (reference sequence). CDR3 size: 17 residues. The CDR3 region is CASSQERLAGNWETQYF.

The rearrangement joins TRBV7-6 to TRBJ2-6; TCRdb selects TRBD1, and the lack of DNA leaves this call unchecked. Germline CDR1 reads SGHVS; CDR2 reads FNYEAQ. The CDR3 has 19 amino acids. The CDR3 sequence is CASSLEPGQGSSGANVLTF.

The V and J genes are TRBV27 and TRBJ1-5; TCRdb indicates TRBD1, and absent DNA this call remains unverified. CDR1 and CDR2 (germline): MNHEY, SMNVEV (reference sequence). This CDR3 is built from 15 residues. CDR3 in amino acids: CASRANRVLDQPQHF.

This sequence joins TRBV29-1 and TRBJ2-1; as DNA is missing, the TRBD2 call by TCRdb cannot be tested. This CDR3 has 16 amino acids. From germline, CDR1 is SQVTM and CDR2 ANQGSEA. This chain's CDR3 is CSVEGLAGGTYNEQFF.

V and J are TRBV20-1 and TRBJ2-5; the TCRdb D gene call, TRBD2, has no DNA to confirm it. The CDR3 is 16 amino acids. Germline assignment: CDR1 DFQATT and CDR2 SNEGSKA (reference sequence). The CDR3 region is CSALNPGLGGQETQYF.

The chain has TRBV20-1 and TRBJ2-1; TCRdb proposes TRBD2, but this gene call is untestable without DNA. Germline V CDR1 and CDR2: DFQATT, SNEGSKA (reference sequence). The CDR3 consists of 20 residues. The CDR3 protein is CSARVSRLAGAPILYNEQFF.

The chain links TRBV5-4 to TRBJ2-5. The CDR3 contains 13 residues. Germline-derived CDR1 and CDR2 are SGHNT and YYREEE (reference sequence). This CDR3 is CASSLSGYETQYF.

The chain combines TRBV7-9 with TRBJ2-1; without DNA, the TCRdb call of TRBD2 cannot be checked. The CDR3 contains 15 residues. The germline gives CDR1 SEHNR, CDR2 FQNEAQ (reference sequence). The CDR3 is CASSHRDFGYNEQFF.

CDR3 amino acids: CASSPSGEYNEQFF. V usage is TRBV12-3 or TRBV12-4 and J usage is TRBJ2-1; TCRdb indicates TRBD2, and absent DNA this call remains unverified. The length of the CDR3 is 14 residues.

The CDR3 sequence is CASSLASQTPSTEAFF. J is TRBJ1-1 and V is TRBV5-1. The germline V gene encodes CDR1 SGHRS and CDR2 YFSETQ. The CDR3 has 16 residues.

The V and J genes are TRBV7-9 and TRBJ1-2; absent DNA, TCRdb's TRBD1 call cannot be checked. Germline V gene sequence: CDR1 SEHNR, CDR2 FQNEAQ (reference sequence). The CDR3 consists of 14 residues. The chain's CDR3 is CASSFSGTGDGYTF.

The chain joins TRBV18 to TRBJ2-5; TCRdb indicates TRBD1, and absent DNA this call remains unverified. CDR3 length: 15 amino acids. Germline V gene lookup returns CDR1 KGHSH and CDR2 LQKENI. The CDR3 here is CASSPPERDVETQYF.

The V call is TRBV30, the J call TRBJ2-3; the TCRdb call, TRBD2, lacks DNA for checking. The CDR3 loop spans 15 amino acids. The germline V gene encodes CDR1 GTSNPN and CDR2 SVGIG (reference sequence). The CDR3 sequence: CAWSAGTSGTDTQYF.

This CDR3 reads CASSFGTSSYNEQFF. The chain employs TRBV5-1 and TRBJ2-1. The CDR3 runs 15 residues. The V gene's germline CDR1 is SGHRS and CDR2 YFSETQ.

This sequence joins TRBV7-9 and TRBJ2-3; TCRdb calls TRBD1, which cannot be checked without DNA. Germline CDR1 is SEHNR and CDR2 is FQNEAQ (reference sequence). The CDR3 runs 12 residues. CDR3 in amino acids: CASTRSTDTQYF.

V and J are TRBV27 and TRBJ1-6. CDR3 size: 14 residues. CDR1 MNHEY and CDR2 SMNVEV come from the germline V gene (reference sequence). The CDR3 sequence is CASSFGVRNSPLHF.

The chain joins TRBV7-3 to TRBJ2-3; the D gene TCRdb calls, TRBD1, cannot be checked with no DNA. The CDR3 is made up of 16 amino acids. CDR1 and CDR2 (germline): SGHTA, FQGTGA. This CDR3 is CASSPLGQGWADTQYF. Looking up the rest from reference TRBV7-3 and TRBJ2-3 gives the full variable domain: GAGVSQTPSNKVTEKGKYVELRCDPISGHTALYWYRQSLGQGPEFLIYFQGTGAADDSGLPNDRFFAVRPEGSVSTLKIQRTERGDSAVYLCASSPLGQGWADTQYFGPGTRLTVL.

The rearrangement links TRBV20-1 to TRBJ1-5. Germline V CDR1 and CDR2: DFQATT, SNEGSKA (reference sequence). The CDR3 spans 15 residues. CDR3 protein: CSASPFIEAGQPQHF.

The CDR3 is CASSFFGILAGVSDTQYF. The rearrangement uses TRBV5-1 and TRBJ2-3; the TCRdb D gene call, TRBD2, has no DNA to confirm it. Germline CDR1 SGHRS, CDR2 YFSETQ. The CDR3 runs 18 residues.

V gene TRBV3-1 combines with J gene TRBJ1-1. The V gene's germline CDR1 is LGHDT and CDR2 YNNKEL (reference sequence). This CDR3 contains 13 residues. CDR3: CASSQGGSTEAFF.

The chain employs TRBV6-1 and TRBJ1-1; there is no DNA to check the TCRdb D call of TRBD1. Per the germline V gene, CDR1 is MNHNS and CDR2 is SASEGT. The CDR3 runs to 15 residues. The CDR3 reads CASSVGSGGSTEAFF.

The chain couples TRBV13 to TRBJ2-7. The CDR3 totals 15 residues. The germline gives CDR1 PRHDT, CDR2 FYEKMQ (reference sequence). CDR3 amino acids: CASSLGRLGSYEQYF.

The V gene is TRBV19, the J gene TRBJ2-3. Germline values: CDR1 LNHDA, CDR2 SQIVND (reference sequence). The CDR3 covers 14 residues. CDR3 sequence: CASSPEFVTDTQYF.

The rearrangement links TRBV13 to TRBJ2-3; TCRdb returns TRBD1, unconfirmable since there is no DNA. CDR1 and CDR2 (germline): PRHDT, FYEKMQ (reference sequence). The CDR3 covers 16 residues. The CDR3 loop is CASSSGQGVPTDTQYF.

The chain uses TRBV25-1 and TRBJ2-7; TCRdb designates TRBD1, a call that cannot be tested without DNA. The CDR3 length is 15 residues. The V gene's germline CDR1 is MGHDK and CDR2 SYGVNS. CDR3 region: CASSAPGWASYEQYF.